The T cell receptor (beta chain) under discussion was sequenced for a study of cytomegalovirus exposure and HLA in healthy donors. Germline CDR1 and CDR2: LGHNA and YNFKEQ. This CDR3 is built from 18 residues. Trimming removed 1 base from V and 0 bases from J, with 16 bases in between. Healthy bone marrow donors formed the donor group. PCR was performed using 60 Vbeta and 13 Jbeta primers. Per the original methods: As a later analysis found, there were 82 million or so unique TCR beta chains, of which roughly 11 million were shared. Profiling relied on immunoSEQ multiplex PCR, and the TCRdb table lists in-frame clones only, not all of them. V, J and clone size derive from that table, while D and trimming were established from the DNA sequence. This table lists tens of thousands of clones. For this clone: Its target is unknown.

General study findings and limits: Data from an earlier analysis indicated that most TCR beta V segments were productive either about 90% or about 30% of the time. In a later analysis, most CMV-associated TCR beta chains appeared HLA-restricted.

This chain uses TRBV4-2 with TRBJ2-1, with D possibly matching TRBD2 (5 bases). The sample was PBMCs. This sequence was found in a male donor in good health and CMV-seronegative. This chain's CDR3 is CASSQVMRTGSSYNEQFF. The CDR3 region has the DNA TGTGCCAGCAGCCAAGTAATGCGGACGGGGAGCTCCTACAATGAGCAGTTCTTC.